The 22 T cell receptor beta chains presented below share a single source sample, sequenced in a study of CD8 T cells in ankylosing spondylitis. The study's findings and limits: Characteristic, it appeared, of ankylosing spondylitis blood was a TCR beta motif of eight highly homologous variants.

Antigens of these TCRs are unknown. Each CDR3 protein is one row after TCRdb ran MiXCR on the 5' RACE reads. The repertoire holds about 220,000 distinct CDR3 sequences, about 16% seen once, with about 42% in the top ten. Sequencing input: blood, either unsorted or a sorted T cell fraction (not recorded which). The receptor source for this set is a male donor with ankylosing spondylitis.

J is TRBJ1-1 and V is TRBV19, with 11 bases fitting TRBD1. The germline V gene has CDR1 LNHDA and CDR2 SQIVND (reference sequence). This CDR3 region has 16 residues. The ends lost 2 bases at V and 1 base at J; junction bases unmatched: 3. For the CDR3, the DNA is TGTGCCAGTAGTATAAGGACAGGGGGCTGGAACACTGAAGCTTTCTTT. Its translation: CASSIRTGGWNTEAFF.

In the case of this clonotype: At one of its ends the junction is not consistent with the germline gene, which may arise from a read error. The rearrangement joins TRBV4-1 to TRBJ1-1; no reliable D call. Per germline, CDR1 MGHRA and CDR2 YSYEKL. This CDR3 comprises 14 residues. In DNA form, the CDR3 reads TGCGCCAGCAACCAAGAACCAGCGAACACTGAAGCTTTCTTT. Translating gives CASNQEPANTEAFF.

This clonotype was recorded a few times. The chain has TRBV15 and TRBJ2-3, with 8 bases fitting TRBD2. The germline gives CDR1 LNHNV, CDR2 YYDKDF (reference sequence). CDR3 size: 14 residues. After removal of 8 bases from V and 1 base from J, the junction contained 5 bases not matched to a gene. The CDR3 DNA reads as TGTGCCACCTCTGGAGCGGGGGGCACAGATACGCAGTATTTT. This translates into CATSGAGGTDTQYF.

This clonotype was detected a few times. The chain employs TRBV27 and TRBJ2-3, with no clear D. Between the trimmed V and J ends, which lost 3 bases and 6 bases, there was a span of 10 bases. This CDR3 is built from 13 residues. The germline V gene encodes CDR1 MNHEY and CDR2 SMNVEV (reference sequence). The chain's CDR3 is CASSLAVSDTQYF. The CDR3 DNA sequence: TGTGCCAGCAGTTTGGCAGTTTCCGATACGCAGTATTTT.

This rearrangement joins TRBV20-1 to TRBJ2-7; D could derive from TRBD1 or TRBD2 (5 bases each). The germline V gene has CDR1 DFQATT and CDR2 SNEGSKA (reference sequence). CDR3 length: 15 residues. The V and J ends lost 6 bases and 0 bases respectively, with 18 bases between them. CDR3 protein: CSAVPLTGTSYEQYF. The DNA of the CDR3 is TGCAGTGCGGTCCCCCTTACCGGGACCTCCTACGAGCAGTACTTC.

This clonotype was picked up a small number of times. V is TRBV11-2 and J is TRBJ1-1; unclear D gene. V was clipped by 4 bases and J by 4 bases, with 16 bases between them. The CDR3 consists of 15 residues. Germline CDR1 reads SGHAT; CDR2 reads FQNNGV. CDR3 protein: CASSYRRFWGTEAFF. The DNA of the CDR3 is TGTGCCAGCAGCTACCGTCGGTTCTGGGGCACTGAAGCTTTCTTT.

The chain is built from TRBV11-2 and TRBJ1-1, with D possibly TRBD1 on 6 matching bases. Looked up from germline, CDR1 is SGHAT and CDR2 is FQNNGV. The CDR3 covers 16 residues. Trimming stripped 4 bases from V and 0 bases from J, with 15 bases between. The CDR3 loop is CASSSQDSYMNTEAFF. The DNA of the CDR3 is TGTGCCAGCAGCTCCCAGGACAGTTACATGAACACTGAAGCTTTCTTT.

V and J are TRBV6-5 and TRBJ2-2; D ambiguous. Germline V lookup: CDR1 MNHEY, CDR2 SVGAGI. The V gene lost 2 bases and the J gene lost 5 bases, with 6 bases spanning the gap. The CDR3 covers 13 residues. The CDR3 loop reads CASSYAETGELFF. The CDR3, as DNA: TGTGCCAGCAGTTACGCAGAAACCGGGGAGCTGTTTTTT.

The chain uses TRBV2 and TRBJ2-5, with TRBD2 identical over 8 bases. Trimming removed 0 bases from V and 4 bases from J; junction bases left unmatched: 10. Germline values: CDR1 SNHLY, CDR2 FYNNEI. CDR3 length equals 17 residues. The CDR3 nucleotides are TGTGCCAGCAGTGAAGCGGAGGGTGGGCTAGCGGGAGAGACCCAGTACTTC. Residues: CASSEAEGGLAGETQYF.

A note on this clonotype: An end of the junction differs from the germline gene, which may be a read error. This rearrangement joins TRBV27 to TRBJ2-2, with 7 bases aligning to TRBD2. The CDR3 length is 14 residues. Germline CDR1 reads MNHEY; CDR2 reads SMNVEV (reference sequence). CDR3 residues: CASGDYLNTGQLFF. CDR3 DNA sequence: TGTGCCAGCGGGGACTATCTGAACACCGGGCAGCTGTTTTTT.

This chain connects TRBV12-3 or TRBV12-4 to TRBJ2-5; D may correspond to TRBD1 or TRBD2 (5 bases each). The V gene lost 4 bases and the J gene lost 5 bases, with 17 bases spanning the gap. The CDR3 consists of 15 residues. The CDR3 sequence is CASSSFGAPGETQYF. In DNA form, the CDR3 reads TGTGCCAGCAGTTCTTTCGGGGCCCCGGGGGAGACCCAGTACTTC.

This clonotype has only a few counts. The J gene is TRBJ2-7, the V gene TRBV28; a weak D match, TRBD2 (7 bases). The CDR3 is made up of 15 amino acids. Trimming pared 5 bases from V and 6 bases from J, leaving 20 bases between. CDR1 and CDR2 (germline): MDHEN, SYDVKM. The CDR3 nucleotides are TGTGCCAGCAGTCCACTGACTAGAGGGGGGGGCGAGCAGTACTTC. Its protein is CASSPLTRGGGEQYF. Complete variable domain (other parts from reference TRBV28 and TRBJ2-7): DVKVTQSSRYLVKRTGEKVFLECVQDMDHENMFWYRQDPGLGLRLIYFSYDVKMKEKGDIPEGYSVSREKKERFSLILESASTNQTSMYLCASSPLTRGGGEQYFGPGTRLTVT.

CDR3 DNA sequence: TGTGCCAGCAGTTACTCGAAATTCCGGGAGCAGTTCTTC. Protein sequence: CASSYSKFREQFF. The genes are TRBV6-5 and TRBJ2-1; no clear D gene. Germline V gene sequence: CDR1 MNHEY, CDR2 SVGAGI. The CDR3 spans 13 residues. Trimming took off 0 bases at V and 10 bases at J, with 10 bases between the two ends.

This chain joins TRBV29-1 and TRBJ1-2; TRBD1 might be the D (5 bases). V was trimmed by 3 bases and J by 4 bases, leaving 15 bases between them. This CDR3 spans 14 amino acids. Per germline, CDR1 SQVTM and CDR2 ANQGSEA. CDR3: CSVDVREGPYGYTF. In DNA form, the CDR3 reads TGCAGCGTTGACGTGCGGGAGGGGCCCTATGGCTACACCTTC.

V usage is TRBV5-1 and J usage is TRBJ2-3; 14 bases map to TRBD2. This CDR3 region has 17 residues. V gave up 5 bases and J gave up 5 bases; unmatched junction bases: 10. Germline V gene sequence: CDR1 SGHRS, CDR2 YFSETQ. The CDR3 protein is CASRHPTSGGAGDTQYF. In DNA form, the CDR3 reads TGCGCCAGCAGACACCCGACTAGCGGGGGGGCTGGAGATACGCAGTATTTT. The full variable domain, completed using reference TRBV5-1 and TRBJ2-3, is KAGVTQTPRYLIKTRGQQVTLSCSPISGHRSVSWYQQTPGQGLQFLFEYFSETQRNKGNFPGRFSGRQFSNSRSEMNVSTLELGDSALYLCASRHPTSGGAGDTQYFGPGTRLTVL.

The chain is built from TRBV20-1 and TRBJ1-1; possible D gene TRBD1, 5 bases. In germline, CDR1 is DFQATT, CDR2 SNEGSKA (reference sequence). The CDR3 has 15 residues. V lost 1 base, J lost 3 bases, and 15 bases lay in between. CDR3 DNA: TGCAGTGCTAGAGCCCCCGGGGGTATATACACTGAAGCTTTCTTT. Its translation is CSARAPGGIYTEAFF.

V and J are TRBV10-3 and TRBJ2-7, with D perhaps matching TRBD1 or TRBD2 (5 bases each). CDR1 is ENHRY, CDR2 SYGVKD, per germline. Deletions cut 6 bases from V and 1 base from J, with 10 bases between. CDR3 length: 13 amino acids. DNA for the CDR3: TGTGCCATCAGAGGGGACCGGTCCTACGAGCAGTACTTC. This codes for CAIRGDRSYEQYF.

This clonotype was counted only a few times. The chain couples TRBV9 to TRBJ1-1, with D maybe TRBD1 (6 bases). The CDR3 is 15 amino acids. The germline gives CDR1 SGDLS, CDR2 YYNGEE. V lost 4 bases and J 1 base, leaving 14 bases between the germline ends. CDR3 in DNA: TGTGCCAGCAGCCCCCCGGGGGCCCCGAACACTGAAGCTTTCTTT. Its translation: CASSPPGAPNTEAFF.

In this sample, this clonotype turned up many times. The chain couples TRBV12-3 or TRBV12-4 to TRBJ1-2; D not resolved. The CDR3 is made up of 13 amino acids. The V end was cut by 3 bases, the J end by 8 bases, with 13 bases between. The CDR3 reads CASSFRTLGGYTF. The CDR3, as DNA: TGTGCCAGCAGTTTCCGGACCCTCGGGGGCTACACCTTC.

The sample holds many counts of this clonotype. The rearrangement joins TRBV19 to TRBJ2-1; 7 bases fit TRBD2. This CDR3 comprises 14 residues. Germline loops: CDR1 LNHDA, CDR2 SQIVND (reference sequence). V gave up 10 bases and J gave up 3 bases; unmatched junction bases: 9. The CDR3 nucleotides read TGTGCCACCCTCTTGCGGGAGCACTACAATGAGCAGTTCTTC. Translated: CATLLREHYNEQFF.

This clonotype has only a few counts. The CDR3 loop is CASSSQGSEQFF. Here the CDR3 DNA reads TGTGCCAGCAGTTCGCAGGGGAGTGAGCAGTTCTTC. The chain links TRBV27 to TRBJ2-1, with a possible D match to TRBD1 (6 bases). The germline gives CDR1 MNHEY, CDR2 SMNVEV (reference sequence). The V gene lost 4 bases and the J gene lost 9 bases, with 10 bases spanning the gap. The CDR3 runs to 12 residues.

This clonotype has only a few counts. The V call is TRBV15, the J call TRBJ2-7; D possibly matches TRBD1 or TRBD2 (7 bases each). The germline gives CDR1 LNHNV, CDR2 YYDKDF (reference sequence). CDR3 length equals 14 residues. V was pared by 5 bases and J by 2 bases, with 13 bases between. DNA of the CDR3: TGTGCCACCAGCCAGGGGGGGCCGACCTACGAGCAGTACTTC. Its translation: CATSQGGPTYEQYF.